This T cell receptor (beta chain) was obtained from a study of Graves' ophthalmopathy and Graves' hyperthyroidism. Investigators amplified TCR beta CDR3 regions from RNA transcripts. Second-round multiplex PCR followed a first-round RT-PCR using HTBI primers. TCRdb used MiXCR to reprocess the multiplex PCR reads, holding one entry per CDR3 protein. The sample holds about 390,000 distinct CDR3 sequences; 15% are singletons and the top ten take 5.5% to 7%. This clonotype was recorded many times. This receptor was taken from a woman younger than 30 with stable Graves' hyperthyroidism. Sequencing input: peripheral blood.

The CDR3 sequence is CASSFVIRGSFRSSPLHF. The DNA for the CDR3 is TGTGCCAGCAGCTTCGTCATCAGGGGTTCATTTCGCAGTTCACCCCTCCACTTT. The chain links TRBV11-3 to TRBJ1-6, with D possibly being TRBD1 (6 bases). In germline, CDR1 is SGHNT, CDR2 YENEEA. This CDR3 is 18 amino acids long. Trimming left V 3 bases short and J 9 bases short, with 24 bases between.